A selection of T cell receptor beta chains follows, all from one sample in a study of OX40 agonist ivuxolimab in advanced cancers. Clones were sequenced by immunoSEQ multiplex PCR, and TCRdb holds only the in-frame ones, with some missing. Here the sample spans about 70,000 clones, about 90% being singletons. Here the sequenced sample was CD4+ or CD8+ T cells sorted from blood, taken in a trial of the OX40 agonist ivuxolimab. These receptors originate from an adult with an advanced solid tumor such as melanoma, head and neck, liver or kidney cancer. Each CDR3 is given with its conserved first and last residue.

TRBJ1-1 | TRBV7-9 | CASSLDGHNTEAFF
TRBJ2-7 | TRBV2 | CASSEQVVSYEQYF
TRBJ2-2 | TRBV30 | CAGTSGVNTGELFF
TRBJ2-6 | TRBV11-3 | CASSTGGASAGANVLTF
TRBJ2-3 | TRBV7-2 | CASSLVGTSRYF
TRBJ2-7 | TRBV28 | CASSPGTLIYEQYF
TRBJ1-6 | TRBV7-9 | CASSARDRGLNSPLHF
TRBJ1-2 | TRBV6-5 | CASRMTGGLYGYTF
TRBJ2-1 | TRBV7-2 | CASTRGNSYNEQFF
TRBJ2-6 | TRBV9 | CASSVRISGANVLTF
TRBJ2-5 | TRBV18 | CASSPDQGRQETQYF
TRBJ2-3 | TRBV9 | CASSDDRSSPDTQYF
TRBJ2-5 | TRBV15 | CATSRDLGHQETQYF
TRBJ2-2 | TRBV6-6 | CASSPGLVGTGELFF
TRBJ2-7 | TRBV29-1 | CSVEEGGPQYF
TRBJ2-7 | TRBV9 | CASSAPLPPYEQYF
TRBJ1-6 | TRBV7-2 | CASSNRGQGLEKPLHF
TRBJ1-6 | TRBV4-3 | CASSPADSLNSPLHF
TRBJ2-7 | TRBV30 | CAWTSGRPSYEQYF
TRBJ2-1 | TRBV20-1 | CSARVRYEQFF
TRBJ1-6 | TRBV7-2 | CASSLGQGYSPLHF
TRBJ2-1 | TRBV7-2 | CASSYAYDNEQFF
TRBJ1-1 | TRBV9 | CASSVGTGGTNTEAFF
TRBJ1-5 | TRBV6-5 | CASSLGGWDQPQHF
TRBJ2-3 | TRBV7-9 | CASSLGSRGTDTQYF
TRBJ1-4 | TRBV19 | CASSTETRVFF
TRBJ2-7 | TRBV7-6 | CASSLKLAGGSTNEQYF
TRBJ2-7 | TRBV28 | CASSHPVTEQYF
TRBJ1-1 | TRBV7-2 | CASSPNRWQGAFLNTEAFF
TRBJ2-1 | TRBV7-9 | CASSLGRRGTSSINEQFF
TRBJ2-7 | TRBV7-6 | CASSLVRGKGEQYF
TRBJ2-3 | TRBV4-1 | CASSADRTSGRDFTDTQYF
TRBJ1-2 | TRBV6-5 | CASSNGGGGYTF
TRBJ2-7 | TRBV6-1 | CASTRQGVYEQYF
TRBJ2-3 | TRBV7-2 | CASSWGAADTQYF
TRBJ2-5 | TRBV7-2 | CASSSSSGFWKGLQETQYF
TRBJ1-1 | TRBV5-6 | CASSLLGNTEAFF
TRBJ2-3 | TRBV5-1 | CASSLGASYTDTQYF
TRBJ1-3 | TRBV4-1 | CASSLSNRKDYSGNTIYF
TRBJ1-2 | TRBV5-4 | CASGGHGVYGYTF
TRBJ2-5 | TRBV6-1 | CASREQGASGETQYF
TRBJ1-1 | TRBV7-2 | CASSLGTGGWGTEAFF
TRBJ1-5 | TRBV7-2 | CASSNDRGGNQPQHF
TRBJ2-7 | TRBV2 | CASSEIWLASAYEQYF
TRBJ1-2 | TRBV14 | CASSQGRPGHGYTF